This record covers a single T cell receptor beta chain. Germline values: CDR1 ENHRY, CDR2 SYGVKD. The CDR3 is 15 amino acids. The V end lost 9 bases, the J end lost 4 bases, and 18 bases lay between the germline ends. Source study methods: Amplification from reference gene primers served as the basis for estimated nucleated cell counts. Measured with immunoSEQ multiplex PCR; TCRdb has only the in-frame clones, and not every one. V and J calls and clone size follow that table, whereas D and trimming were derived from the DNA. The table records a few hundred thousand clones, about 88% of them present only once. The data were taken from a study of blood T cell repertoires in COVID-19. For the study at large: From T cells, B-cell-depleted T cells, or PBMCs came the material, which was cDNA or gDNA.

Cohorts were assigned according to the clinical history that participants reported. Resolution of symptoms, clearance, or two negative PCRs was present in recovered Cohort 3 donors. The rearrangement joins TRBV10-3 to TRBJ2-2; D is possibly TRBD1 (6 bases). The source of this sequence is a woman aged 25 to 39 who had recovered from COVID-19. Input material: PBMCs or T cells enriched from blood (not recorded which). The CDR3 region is CAMGKTLDSTGELFF. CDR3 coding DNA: TGTGCCATGGGTAAAACACTGGACAGCACCGGGGAGCTGTTTTTT.